This T cell receptor beta chain was sequenced in a study of PD-L1 blockade in urothelial cancer. The investigators introduced synthetic TCR analog templates into each PCR as spikes. The data were produced by immunoSEQ multiplex PCR, yet TCRdb's version contains in-frame clones alone and is incomplete. The table includes more than 30,000 clones, approximately 90% detected once. Locally advanced or metastatic urothelial carcinoma affected the patients. Germline assignment: CDR1 MNHNS and CDR2 SASEGT. Trimming took off 10 bases at V and 3 bases at J, with 15 bases between the two ends. This CDR3 comprises 13 residues.

The sample was PBMCs, taken around atezolizumab (anti-PD-L1) treatment. This TCR was recovered from a man in his 60s with urothelial cancer. This rearrangement joins TRBV6-1 to TRBJ1-2, with a possible D match to TRBD1 (5 bases). CDR3 loop: CATRESRDYGYTF. CDR3 nucleotide sequence: TGTGCCACCCGGGAGTCCAGGGACTATGGCTACACCTTC.